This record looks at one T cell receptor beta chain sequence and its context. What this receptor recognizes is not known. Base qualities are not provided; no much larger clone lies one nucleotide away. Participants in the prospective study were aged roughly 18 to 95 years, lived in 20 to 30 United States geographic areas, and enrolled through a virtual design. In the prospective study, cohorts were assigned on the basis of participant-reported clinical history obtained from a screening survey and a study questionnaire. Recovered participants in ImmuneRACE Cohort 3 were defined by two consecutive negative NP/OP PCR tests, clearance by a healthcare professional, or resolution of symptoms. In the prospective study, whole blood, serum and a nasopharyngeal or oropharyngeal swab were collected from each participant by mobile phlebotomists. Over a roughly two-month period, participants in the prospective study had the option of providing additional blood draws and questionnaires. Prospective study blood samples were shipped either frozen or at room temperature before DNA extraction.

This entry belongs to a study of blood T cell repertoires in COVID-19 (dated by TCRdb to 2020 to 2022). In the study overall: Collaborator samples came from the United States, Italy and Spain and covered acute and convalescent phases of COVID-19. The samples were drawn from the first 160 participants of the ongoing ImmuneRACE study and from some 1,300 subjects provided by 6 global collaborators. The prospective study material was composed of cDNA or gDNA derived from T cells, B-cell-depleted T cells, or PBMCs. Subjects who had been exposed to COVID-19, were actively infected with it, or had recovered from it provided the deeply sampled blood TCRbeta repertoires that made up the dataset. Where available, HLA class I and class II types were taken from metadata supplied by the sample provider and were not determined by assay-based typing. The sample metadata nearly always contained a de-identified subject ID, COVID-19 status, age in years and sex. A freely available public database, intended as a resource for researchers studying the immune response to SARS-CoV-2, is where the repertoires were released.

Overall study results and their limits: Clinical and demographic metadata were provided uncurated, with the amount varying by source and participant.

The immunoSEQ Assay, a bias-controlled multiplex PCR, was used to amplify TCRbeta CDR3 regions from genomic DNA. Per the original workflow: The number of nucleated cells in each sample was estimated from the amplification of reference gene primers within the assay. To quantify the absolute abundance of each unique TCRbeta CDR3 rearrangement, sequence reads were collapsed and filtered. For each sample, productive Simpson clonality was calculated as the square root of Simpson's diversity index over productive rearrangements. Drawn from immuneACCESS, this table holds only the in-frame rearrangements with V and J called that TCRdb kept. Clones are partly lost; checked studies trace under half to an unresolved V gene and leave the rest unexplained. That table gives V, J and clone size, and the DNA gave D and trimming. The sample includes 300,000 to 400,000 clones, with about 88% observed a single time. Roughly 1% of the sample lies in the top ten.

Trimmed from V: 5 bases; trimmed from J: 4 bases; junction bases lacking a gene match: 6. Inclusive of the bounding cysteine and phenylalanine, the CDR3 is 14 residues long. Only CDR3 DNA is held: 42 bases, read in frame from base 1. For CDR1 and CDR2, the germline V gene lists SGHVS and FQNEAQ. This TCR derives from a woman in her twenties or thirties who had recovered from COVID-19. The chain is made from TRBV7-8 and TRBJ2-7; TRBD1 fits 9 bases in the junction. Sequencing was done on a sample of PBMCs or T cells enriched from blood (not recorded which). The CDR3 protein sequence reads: CASSEQGAAYEQYF. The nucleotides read TGTGCCAGCAGCGAACAGGGGGCTGCTTACGAGCAGTACTTC.